The 26 T cell receptor beta chains below were found in one sample sequenced in a study of beta chain features in type 1 diabetes. Whole-study results and caveats: Moderately but significantly shorter TCRB CDR3s were found in Type 1 diabetes patients in all four CD4+ subsets.

Their target antigens are unknown. The study reverse transcribed the entire isolated RNA, so it sequenced expressed TCRB transcripts. The protocol was immunoSEQ multiplex PCR, while the TCRdb copy is restricted to in-frame clones and leaves out a portion. Of under 350,000 clones detected, about 13% appear once; the ten largest clones hold about 0.017%. The sequenced sample consisted of naive CD4+ T cells from blood. These TCRs come from a young man with type 1 diabetes.

The V call is TRBV7-3, the J call TRBJ2-1, with TRBD2 matching over 10 bases. Germline CDR1 is SGHTA and CDR2 is FQGTGA. The CDR3 runs to 17 residues. V was pared by 4 bases and J by 7 bases, with 13 bases of the junction left unmatched. The CDR3 here is CASSSFSLAGVFNEQFF. DNA for the CDR3: TGTGCCAGCAGCTCCTTTTCCCTAGCGGGAGTCTTTAATGAGCAGTTCTTC. The full variable domain, its missing parts supplied by reference TRBV7-3 and TRBJ2-1, is GAGVSQTPSNKVTEKGKYVELRCDPISGHTALYWYRQSLGQGPEFLIYFQGTGAADDSGLPNDRFFAVRPEGSVSTLKIQRTERGDSAVYLCASSSFSLAGVFNEQFFGPGTRLTVL.

The J gene is TRBJ2-7, the V gene TRBV30; 8 positions match TRBD1. Per the germline V gene, CDR1 is GTSNPN and CDR2 is SVGIG (reference sequence). The CDR3 is 12 amino acids. V lost 7 bases and J lost 2; bases outside the gene matches: 4. DNA for the CDR3: TGTGCCTTGGGACAGGAGACCTACGAGCAGTACTTC. Translating gives CALGQETYEQYF.

This chain connects TRBV18 to TRBJ2-1; 12 bases match TRBD2. The CDR3 loop spans 18 amino acids. From germline, CDR1 is KGHSH and CDR2 LQKENI. J lost 4 bases, V lost 4 bases, and 11 bases had no gene match. CDR3 sequence (DNA): TGTGCCAGCTCACTAAATCGACTAGCGGGAGTCTCTTACAATGAGCAGTTCTTC. This sequence encodes CASSLNRLAGVSYNEQFF.

The chain recombines TRBV4-2 with TRBJ1-1; no definite D call. Looked up from germline, CDR1 is LGHNA and CDR2 is YNFKEQ. The CDR3 is 13 residues long. V lost 1 base to trimming and J lost 2 bases, with 5 bases between them. CDR3 sequence: CASSQADNTEAFF. The CDR3 DNA reads as TGTGCCAGCAGCCAAGCAGATAACACTGAAGCTTTCTTT.

This clone was picked up a small number of times. The chain employs TRBV7-3 and TRBJ2-1, with TRBD2 identical over 9 bases. The trim removed 2 bases at V and 7 bases at J, leaving 3 bases unmatched. The CDR3 extends over 14 amino acids. Germline V gene data show CDR1 as SGHTA and CDR2 as FQGTGA. This CDR3 reads CASSLAGGRNEQFF. CDR3 nucleotide sequence: TGTGCCAGCAGCTTAGCGGGAGGGAGAAATGAGCAGTTCTTC.

In its sample, this clone was seen once. The chain employs TRBV2 and TRBJ2-7, with D tentatively TRBD1 (6 bases). The CDR3 has 13 amino acids. The germline V gene has CDR1 SNHLY and CDR2 FYNNEI. Trimming took 7 bases from V and 5 from J, leaving 15 bases between them. For the CDR3, the DNA is TGTGCCAGCAAGACAGGCCGGGCGGACGAGCAGTACTTC. This translates into CASKTGRADEQYF.

This clone was seen only a few times. V is TRBV30 and J is TRBJ1-2, with TRBD1 as a possible D gene (5 bases). Trimming stripped 0 bases from V and 4 bases from J, with 9 bases between. This CDR3 is built from 13 residues. CDR1 is GTSNPN and CDR2 is SVGIG in the germline V gene (reference sequence). Here the CDR3 DNA reads TGTGCCTGGAGTGTCGGGGGGGGCTATGGCTACACCTTC. Residues: CAWSVGGGYGYTF.

The chain employs TRBV6-6 and TRBJ2-5; D possibly corresponds to TRBD2 (5 bases). The CDR3 covers 15 residues. Germline V lookup: CDR1 MNHNY, CDR2 SVGAGI (reference sequence). The V end was cut by 4 bases, the J end by 5 bases, with 17 bases between. Written as DNA, the CDR3 is TGTGCCAGCAGTTTCTGGACTCCCGAGGATGAGACCCAGTACTTC. This sequence encodes CASSFWTPEDETQYF.

This clone was counted a few times. The chain combines TRBV25-1 with TRBJ2-7; perhaps TRBD2 as D (6 bases). The germline gives CDR1 MGHDK, CDR2 SYGVNS. The CDR3 sequence is 14 residues long. Trimming shortened V by 2 bases and J by 4 bases, and 12 bases separated the two germline ends. The CDR3 nucleotides are TGTGCCAGCAGTGAAGGAGGGATCGTGTACGAGCAGTACTTC. It is translated as CASSEGGIVYEQYF.

The rearrangement joins TRBV6-5 to TRBJ2-5; D possibly corresponds to TRBD1 (6 bases). The CDR3 spans 14 residues. Between the trimmed V and J ends, which lost 5 bases and 3 bases, there was a span of 13 bases. Germline V gene lookup returns CDR1 MNHEY and CDR2 SVGAGI. For the CDR3, the DNA is TGTGCCAGCAGTCGCCGGACAGTTGAAGAGACCCAGTACTTC. Its translation is CASSRRTVEETQYF.

The rearrangement uses TRBV28 and TRBJ1-2; D possibly corresponds to TRBD1 (5 bases). The CDR3 is made up of 14 amino acids. Trimming cost V 7 bases and J 3 bases, with 15 bases left between them. Germline V gene data show CDR1 as MDHEN and CDR2 as SYDVKM. The CDR3: CASTPGLTHYGYTF. The CDR3 DNA is TGTGCCAGCACCCCGGGACTGACTCACTATGGCTACACCTTC.

The V and J genes are TRBV11-2 and TRBJ2-7; the D is unclear. The germline V gene has CDR1 SGHAT and CDR2 FQNNGV. Trimming removed 2 bases from V and 4 bases from J, with 3 bases in between. The CDR3 sequence is 11 residues long. CDR3 in amino acids: CASSLQYEQYF. The CDR3 nucleotides read TGTGCCAGCAGCTTACAGTACGAGCAGTACTTC.

V is TRBV5-4 and J is TRBJ2-5; D perhaps matches TRBD2 (5 bases). The V gene lost 1 base and the J gene lost 2 bases, with 9 bases spanning the gap. The CDR3 extends over 14 amino acids. Germline V gives CDR1 SGHNT, CDR2 YYREEE (reference sequence). CDR3 nucleotide sequence: TGTGCCAGCAGCTTGCCCGGGAATCAAGAGACCCAGTACTTC. The encoded protein is CASSLPGNQETQYF.

In this sample, this clone turned up a few times. The rearrangement links TRBV7-7 to TRBJ2-1; 12 nucleotides line up with TRBD2. Germline V gene data show CDR1 as SSHAT and CDR2 as FNYEAQ (reference sequence). J gave up 9 bases and V 10 bases, and 7 bases lay outside the gene matches. CDR3 length: 13 residues. The DNA of the CDR3 is TGTGCCACCGGGGCTAGCGGGAGGGGTGAGCAGTTCTTC. Protein: CATGASGRGEQFF.

The chain links TRBV6-5 to TRBJ2-3; weak D call: TRBD1 (6 bases). Between the trimmed V and J ends, which lost 2 bases and 0 bases, there was a span of 9 bases. CDR1 is MNHEY, CDR2 SVGAGI, per germline. The CDR3 is made up of 15 amino acids. CDR3 DNA: TGTGCCAGCAGTTACCAGGGGTCTAGCACAGATACGCAGTATTTT. It translates to CASSYQGSSTDTQYF.

Only a few counts were recorded for this clone. The chain joins TRBV28 to TRBJ2-5, with D tentatively TRBD1 (6 bases). Germline lookup yields CDR1 MDHEN and CDR2 SYDVKM. The CDR3 covers 13 residues. The V end lost 5 bases, the J end lost 7 bases, and 14 bases lay between the germline ends. CDR3 DNA sequence: TGTGCCAGCAGTCCCGGGACACCAGGGACCCAGTACTTC. Protein: CASSPGTPGTQYF.

This clone was counted once. The chain has TRBV30 and TRBJ1-1, with 9 bases that match TRBD1. The germline CDR1 and CDR2 sequences are GTSNPN and SVGIG (reference sequence). With 0 bases clipped from V and 3 bases from J, the junction kept 8 bases outside the gene matches. This CDR3 contains 16 residues. The CDR3 nucleotides read TGTGCCTGGAGTGTGAGGACAGGGGCTTTGTACACTGAAGCTTTCTTT. Translated: CAWSVRTGALYTEAFF.

The chain uses TRBV6-5 and TRBJ2-5; 9 nucleotides agree with TRBD2. Germline-derived CDR1 and CDR2 are MNHEY and SVGAGI. This CDR3 is built from 14 residues. The junction had 3 bases not matched to a gene; V was cut back by 6 bases and J by 1 base. The CDR3 sequence is CASRAGGRQETQYF. CDR3 nucleotide sequence: TGTGCCAGCAGAGCGGGAGGACGCCAAGAGACCCAGTACTTC.

The chain is built from TRBV25-1 and TRBJ1-1; D may be TRBD1 (5 bases). From germline, CDR1 is MGHDK and CDR2 SYGVNS. The CDR3 loop spans 12 amino acids. The ends were cut back, 9 bases at V and 4 bases at J, with 12 bases in the middle. CDR3 DNA: TGTGCCAGTAAGGGGACTGCCACTGAAGCTTTCTTT. Translated: CASKGTATEAFF.

The CDR3, as DNA: TGTGCCAGCAGCCAGGACAGGGTTCTGCCCCAGCATTTT. Its protein is CASSQDRVLPQHF. The V call is TRBV5-5, the J call TRBJ1-5; 8 bases map to TRBD1. V shed 4 bases and J 9 bases; nucleotides not matched to a gene: 6. The CDR3 has 13 residues. Germline CDR1 SGHKS, CDR2 YYEKEE (reference sequence). The entire variable domain, with the rest obtained from reference TRBV5-5 and TRBJ1-5, is as follows: DAGVTQSPTHLIKTRGQQVTLRCSPISGHKSVSWYQQVLGQGPQFIFQYYEKEERGRGNFPDRFSARQFPNYSSELNVNALLLGDSALYLCASSQDRVLPQHFGDGTRLSIL.

The sample holds a few counts of this clone. V usage is TRBV4-2 and J usage is TRBJ2-1; 10 bases match TRBD2. The CDR3 totals 14 residues. V was clipped by 8 bases and J by 9 bases; unmatched bases: 10. From germline, CDR1 is LGHNA and CDR2 YNFKEQ. In DNA form, the CDR3 reads TGTGCCAGCGGTAGAGCGGGAGGGCCGGGTGAGCAGTTCTTC. Its protein product is CASGRAGGPGEQFF.

There are a few counts of this clone. One junction end disagrees with the germline gene, perhaps due to a read error. CDR3 residues: CASSSTGTSDEQYF. DNA of the CDR3: TGTGCCAGTAGTAGTACAGGGACCTCCGACGAGCAGTACTTC. The chain is built from TRBV19 and TRBJ2-7; tentative D call: TRBD1 (6 bases). CDR3 length: 14 residues. Germline assignment: CDR1 LNHDA and CDR2 SQIVND (reference sequence).

This sequence joins TRBV5-1 and TRBJ2-1; 9 bases fit TRBD1. V lost 4 bases, J lost 9 bases, and 14 bases stayed unmatched. The CDR3 extends over 16 amino acids. From germline, CDR1 is SGHRS and CDR2 YFSETQ. DNA for the CDR3: TGCGCCAGCAGCGGACAAACCGGGACAGGGAAGGGTGAGCAGTTCTTC. This codes for CASSGQTGTGKGEQFF. Drawing the rest from reference TRBV5-1 and TRBJ2-1, the complete variable domain is KAGVTQTPRYLIKTRGQQVTLSCSPISGHRSVSWYQQTPGQGLQFLFEYFSETQRNKGNFPGRFSGRQFSNSRSEMNVSTLELGDSALYLCASSGQTGTGKGEQFFGPGTRLTVL.

The J gene is TRBJ2-1, the V gene TRBV7-2; D is undetermined. In germline, CDR1 is SGHTA, CDR2 FQGNSA. V lost 5 bases and J lost 1, with 6 bases in between. The CDR3 is 13 amino acids. The CDR3 sequence is CASSVNSYNEQFF. CDR3 DNA sequence: TGTGCCAGCAGCGTAAATTCCTACAATGAGCAGTTCTTC.

This sequence joins TRBV9 and TRBJ2-1, with 13 bases fitting TRBD2. This CDR3 is built from 17 residues. Looked up from germline, CDR1 is SGDLS and CDR2 is YYNGEE. J gave up 7 bases and V 4 bases, and 11 bases lay outside the gene matches. This chain's CDR3 is CASSLRLAGGLWNEQFF. The CDR3 DNA sequence: TGTGCCAGCAGCTTGAGACTAGCGGGAGGCCTCTGGAATGAGCAGTTCTTC.

The chain has TRBV5-6 and TRBJ2-7; 12 bases map to TRBD2. The CDR3 loop spans 19 amino acids. V shed 3 bases and J 3 bases; nucleotides not matched to a gene: 16. Germline V CDR1 and CDR2: SGHDT, YYEEEE. The CDR3 DNA is TGTGCCAGCAGCTCGCGAGGACTAGCGGGAATCCCCCTGGGCTACGAGCAGTACTTC. Translated, it gives CASSSRGLAGIPLGYEQYF.